The entry below describes one T cell receptor (beta chain). Assay: immunoSEQ multiplex PCR; the TCRdb copy retains only in-frame clones and omits some. The sample has more than 80,000 clones, about 90% seen once; the top ten hold 8% to 9.5%. The record originates from a study of OX40 agonist ivuxolimab in advanced cancers. The V gene's germline CDR1 is SEHNR and CDR2 FQNEAQ (reference sequence). V gave up 2 bases and J gave up 6 bases, with 6 bases separating them. The CDR3 totals 12 residues. This receptor was obtained from an adult with an advanced solid tumor such as melanoma, head and neck, liver or kidney cancer. The chain links TRBV7-9 to TRBJ2-3; D unresolved. The sample in question was CD4+ or CD8+ T cells sorted from blood, obtained in a trial of the OX40 agonist ivuxolimab. DNA for the CDR3: TGTGCCAGCAGCTTAAGTGGCGATACGCAGTATTTT. It specifies CASSLSGDTQYF.